This TCR beta chain was obtained from a study of post-analysis software for immune sequencing data. This clonotype was seen at least ten times. Antigen: not known. Study-wide findings and caveats: In patients, 4 to 6 TRBV segments were more frequent than in controls, with TRBV5-6, TRBV5-1 and TRBV20-1 among them.

Unique molecular identifiers were built into the TCR beta cDNA libraries. TCRdb itself ran the PCR reads through MiXCR, one entry per CDR3 protein. The data contain about 200,000 distinct CDR3 sequences, over 25% of them singletons. The germline CDR1 and CDR2 sequences are SNHLY and FYNNEI. V dropped 7 bases and J dropped 2 bases, with 15 bases sitting between them. The CDR3 runs to 15 residues. The sequence came from a girl aged 2-17 years with multiple sclerosis. The J gene is TRBJ2-1, the V gene TRBV2; TRBD2 might be the D (6 bases). Sequencing input: blood. CDR3 nucleotides: TGTGCCAGCAAGGCTAGCGTGGACCCCTACAATGAGCAGTTCTTC. It encodes CASKASVDPYNEQFF.